These 21 T cell receptor beta chains came from one sample sequenced in a study of blood T cell repertoires in COVID-19. Using immunoSEQ multiplex PCR, the repertoire was profiled, and TCRdb retains in-frame clones only, with some absent. The sample has roughly 200,000 clones, 86% seen once. The sequenced material came from PBMCs or T cells enriched from blood (not recorded which). These receptors were collected from a man in his forties with acute COVID-19.

CDR3 amino acids: CATAETRAYEQYF. The CDR3 nucleotides read TGTGCCACTGCCGAGACTAGGGCCTACGAGCAGTACTTC. The genes are TRBV27 and TRBJ2-7, with D possibly matching TRBD2 (6 bases). V lost 10 bases, J lost 2 bases, and 15 bases lay in between. Germline CDR1 and CDR2: MNHEY and SMNVEV (reference sequence). The CDR3 totals 13 residues.

This chain joins TRBV7-2 and TRBJ2-3, with 8 bases that match TRBD1. In germline, CDR1 is SGHTA, CDR2 FQGNSA. V shed 3 bases and J 8 bases; nucleotides not matched to a gene: 13. This CDR3 has 16 amino acids. CDR3 region: CASSLDQGARSGTQYF. The CDR3 DNA is TGTGCCAGCAGCTTGGACCAGGGGGCGCGTTCTGGTACGCAGTATTTT.

The chain recombines TRBV6-5 with TRBJ1-5; 8 bases match TRBD1. CDR3 length: 15 amino acids. V dropped 6 bases and J dropped 6; count of bases not matched to a gene: 10. The germline V gene has CDR1 MNHEY and CDR2 SVGAGI. The CDR3 sequence: CASRTTGGVGQPQHF. DNA for the CDR3: TGTGCCAGCAGGACCACAGGGGGGGTAGGTCAGCCCCAGCATTTT.

The chain carries TRBV5-4 and TRBJ2-1; TRBD1 is a possible D gene (6 bases). The CDR3 extends over 12 amino acids. Germline-derived CDR1 and CDR2 are SGHNT and YYREEE (reference sequence). Trimming shortened V by 10 bases and J by 5 bases, and 13 bases separated the two germline ends. The CDR3 coding sequence is TGTGCCGCCACCGGGACAAACAATGAGCAGTTCTTC. Its protein product is CAATGTNNEQFF.

The rearrangement joins TRBV19 to TRBJ2-3, with a tentative D call TRBD1 (6 bases). Trimming took 8 bases from V and 3 from J, leaving 12 bases between them. Germline V gene data show CDR1 as LNHDA and CDR2 as SQIVND (reference sequence). CDR3 length: 13 residues. CDR3 nucleotides: TGTGCCAGTGGACCCACAGGGACAGATACGCAGTATTTT. Protein sequence: CASGPTGTDTQYF.

The J gene is TRBJ2-7, the V gene TRBV12-5; D may be TRBD1 (6 bases). The CDR3 has 17 residues. In germline, CDR1 is LGHNT, CDR2 FRNRAP. V lost 1 base and J 0 bases, leaving 16 bases between the germline ends. The CDR3 DNA follows: TGTGCTAGTGGTTTGGCTTATAACAGGGAAAGCTCCTACGAGCAGTACTTC. It codes for CASGLAYNRESSYEQYF.

The chain couples TRBV5-1 to TRBJ2-1; D may be TRBD2 (5 bases). Trimming left V 0 bases short and J 6 bases short, with 10 bases between. Germline values: CDR1 SGHRS, CDR2 YFSETQ. The CDR3 covers 14 residues. CDR3 residues: CASSLELEPNEQFF. In nucleotides, the CDR3 is TGCGCCAGCAGCTTGGAACTAGAGCCCAATGAGCAGTTCTTC.

The chain joins TRBV3-1 (or the pseudogene TRBV3-2) to TRBJ1-1; D is unclear. The CDR3 has 15 residues. The V and J ends lost 1 base and 0 bases respectively, with 9 bases between them. Germline V lookup: CDR1 LGHDT, CDR2 YNNKEL (reference sequence). Written as DNA, the CDR3 is TGTGCCAGCAGCCAAGGGTGGCTGATGAACACTGAAGCTTTCTTT. Translating it yields CASSQGWLMNTEAFF.

The V gene is TRBV19, the J gene TRBJ2-7; D might be TRBD2 (6 bases). V was shortened by 1 base and J by 3 bases, with 13 bases between the two germline ends. The CDR3 has 15 amino acids. Germline V gives CDR1 LNHDA, CDR2 SQIVND (reference sequence). DNA for the CDR3: TGTGCCAGTAGTATAGTGGAGGGGACGGTCTACGAGCAGTACTTC. Its protein product is CASSIVEGTVYEQYF.

The chain carries TRBV5-1 and TRBJ2-3; no clear D. V was clipped by 0 bases and J by 0 bases, with 11 bases between them. This CDR3 has 16 amino acids. From germline, CDR1 is SGHRS and CDR2 YFSETQ. Here the CDR3 reads CASSLAAAPSTDTQYF. DNA of the CDR3: TGCGCCAGCAGCTTGGCTGCGGCTCCTAGCACAGATACGCAGTATTTT.

V and J are TRBV6-5 and TRBJ2-1, with D maybe TRBD1 (6 bases). CDR3 length: 11 residues. V dropped 7 bases and J dropped 8 bases, with 9 bases sitting between them. The germline gives CDR1 MNHEY, CDR2 SVGAGI. CDR3: CASITGYEQFF. In DNA form, the CDR3 reads TGTGCCAGCATAACAGGGTATGAGCAGTTCTTC.

J is TRBJ1-2 and V is TRBV6-5; possibly TRBD1 for D (6 bases). Per germline, CDR1 MNHEY and CDR2 SVGAGI. CDR3 length equals 16 residues. The V gene lost 0 bases and the J gene lost 5 bases, with 16 bases spanning the gap. The CDR3 nucleotides read TGTGCCAGCAGTTACTCGATAGTGGACAGATCATATGGCTACACCTTC. Translating it yields CASSYSIVDRSYGYTF.

The genes are TRBV30 and TRBJ1-5; D ambiguous. Germline V lookup: CDR1 GTSNPN, CDR2 SVGIG (reference sequence). The V gene lost 4 bases and the J gene lost 9 bases, with 16 bases spanning the gap. This CDR3 has 13 residues. CDR3 sequence (DNA): TGTGCCTGGACCCCTCGGGAAGAAGGGCCCCAGCATTTT. Translating it yields CAWTPREEGPQHF.

The chain recombines TRBV12-3 or TRBV12-4 with TRBJ2-1, with 9 bases lining up with TRBD1. The J segment lost 7 bases and the V segment lost 9 bases, leaving 7 bases of the junction unmatched. This CDR3 contains 13 residues. In nucleotides, the CDR3 is TGTGCCAGTCAGGACAGGGGTTGGAATGAGCAGTTCTTC. The encoded protein is CASQDRGWNEQFF.

CDR3 in DNA: TGTGCCAGCAGTTTGCTCCAGAGCCCTGGAGTCGCTGAAGCTTTCTTT. Translating it yields CASSLLQSPGVAEAFF. The chain joins TRBV28 to TRBJ1-1; D is unclear. The CDR3 spans 16 residues. CDR1 is MDHEN, CDR2 SYDVKM, per germline. V dropped 3 bases and J dropped 6 bases, with 20 bases sitting between them.

The chain has TRBV30 and TRBJ2-7; perhaps TRBD2 as D (5 bases). Germline CDR1 GTSNPN, CDR2 SVGIG (reference sequence). The CDR3 has 14 residues. The V end lost 3 bases, the J end lost 7 bases, and 19 bases lay between the germline ends. The CDR3 here is CAWSPGLIDREQYF. The CDR3 DNA reads TGTGCCTGGAGCCCCGGACTGATTGATAGGGAGCAGTACTTC.

CDR3 loop: CASTDRAKNSPLHF. The CDR3, as DNA: TGTGCCAGCACGGACAGGGCAAAAAATTCACCCCTCCACTTT. V gene TRBV27 combines with J gene TRBJ1-6; TRBD1 agrees at 8 bases. Germline V lookup: CDR1 MNHEY, CDR2 SMNVEV (reference sequence). Trimming at V came to 7 bases and at J to 7 bases, leaving 6 bases not matched to a gene. This CDR3 region has 14 residues.

This clone has a handful of counts. The chain uses TRBV30 and TRBJ2-1, with 10 bases aligning to TRBD2. The CDR3 consists of 21 residues. Germline trimming cut 5 bases from V and 8 bases from J; bases unmatched to any gene: 30. Germline V CDR1 and CDR2: GTSNPN, SVGIG (reference sequence). DNA for the CDR3: TGTGCCTGGGTGCCTGGAGTGTATTTTCCGAAGCGGGAGGGCCGGAAGGATGAGCAGTTCTTC. It codes for CAWVPGVYFPKREGRKDEQFF.

The CDR3 nucleotides are TGCGCCAGCAGCTTGGGAGGGATTCAGGAGACCCAGTACTTC. The encoded protein is CASSLGGIQETQYF. The chain couples TRBV5-1 to TRBJ2-5, with D possibly being TRBD2 (5 bases). CDR1 is SGHRS, CDR2 YFSETQ, per germline. The CDR3 sequence is 14 residues long. Trimming removed 0 bases at V and 5 bases at J, with 11 bases between.

The chain couples TRBV5-1 to TRBJ1-1, with 8 bases lining up with TRBD1. The trim removed 2 bases at V and 5 bases at J, leaving 2 bases unmatched. The CDR3 extends over 13 amino acids. CDR1 is SGHRS, CDR2 YFSETQ, per germline. CDR3 in amino acids: CASSLQGETEAFF. CDR3 DNA sequence: TGCGCCAGCAGCTTACAGGGGGAGACTGAAGCTTTCTTT.

This clone was seen more than once but under ten times. The CDR3 coding sequence is TGTGCCAGCAGCTTGACAGGGTCAGAGGGGCCCCAGCATTTT. Amino acid sequence: CASSLTGSEGPQHF. This rearrangement joins TRBV7-3 to TRBJ1-5; 7 bases agree with TRBD1. CDR1 SGHTA and CDR2 FQGTGA come from the germline V gene. V lost 3 bases and J lost 9; bases outside the gene matches: 8. The CDR3 has 14 residues. Filled out from reference TRBV7-3 and TRBJ1-5, the complete variable domain reads GAGVSQTPSNKVTEKGKYVELRCDPISGHTALYWYRQSLGQGPEFLIYFQGTGAADDSGLPNDRFFAVRPEGSVSTLKIQRTERGDSAVYLCASSLTGSEGPQHFGDGTRLSIL.